This T cell receptor (beta chain) was observed in a study of early T cells in non-severe SARS-CoV-2 infection. Losses at the gene ends were 6 bases for V and 4 bases for J; bases not matched to a gene: 1. Per the germline V gene, CDR1 is DFQATT and CDR2 is SNEGSKA (reference sequence). The CDR3 has 11 amino acids. TCRdb reprocessed the 5' RACE reads with MiXCR, giving one entry per CDR3 protein. The table shows 68,000 or so distinct CDR3 sequences, with under 15% occurring only once. This sequence originates from an adult who was a healthcare worker with PCR-confirmed SARS-CoV-2 infection or an uninfected control (not recorded which). The chain has TRBV20-1 and TRBJ1-1, with 8 bases matching TRBD1. The sequencing sample was made of whole blood. The CDR3 reads CSAGQGTEAFF. The CDR3 DNA follows: TGCAGTGCCGGACAGGGCACTGAAGCTTTCTTT.